The 17 T cell receptor beta chains listed next were all sequenced from one sample in a study of OX40 agonist ivuxolimab in advanced cancers. Clones were sequenced by immunoSEQ multiplex PCR, and TCRdb holds only the in-frame ones, with some missing. The sample shows under 100,000 clones, 85% to 95% of them seen only once. Sequences were derived from CD4+ or CD8+ T cells sorted from blood, sampled in a trial of the OX40 agonist ivuxolimab. These TCRs come from an adult with an advanced solid tumor such as melanoma, head and neck, liver or kidney cancer.

The rearrangement uses TRBV6-5 and TRBJ2-5, with D unresolved. The CDR3 is made up of 14 amino acids. Between the trimmed V and J ends, which lost 7 bases and 3 bases, there was a span of 15 bases. Germline V CDR1 and CDR2: MNHEY, SVGAGI. CDR3 nucleotides: TGTGCCAGCAAAGTAGGAGTTATCGAAGAGACCCAGTACTTC. Its translation is CASKVGVIEETQYF.

J is TRBJ2-1 and V is TRBV2, with D perhaps matching TRBD2 (6 bases). CDR1 and CDR2 (germline): SNHLY, FYNNEI. The CDR3 extends over 14 amino acids. V was trimmed by 8 bases and J by 6 bases, leaving 17 bases between them. The CDR3, as DNA: TGTGCCAGCGCTCGCACTAGCTCAGGCAATGAGCAGTTCTTC. This translates into CASARTSSGNEQFF.

The chain links TRBV19 to TRBJ2-1; TRBD1 might be the D (6 bases). This CDR3 comprises 13 residues. The germline V gene has CDR1 LNHDA and CDR2 SQIVND (reference sequence). V was clipped by 5 bases and J by 6 bases, with 11 bases between them. The CDR3 sequence: CASSLMTGNEQFF. Here the CDR3 DNA reads TGTGCCAGTAGTCTGATGACAGGCAATGAGCAGTTCTTC.

This rearrangement joins TRBV27 to TRBJ2-7; no definite D call. This CDR3 region has 14 residues. Germline V gene sequence: CDR1 MNHEY, CDR2 SMNVEV (reference sequence). Trimming shortened V by 11 bases and J by 5 bases, and 22 bases separated the two germline ends. The CDR3 sequence is CAAAALGGVHEQYF. CDR3 sequence (DNA): TGTGCCGCAGCAGCTCTGGGCGGTGTACACGAGCAGTACTTC.

The rearrangement joins TRBV5-1 to TRBJ1-1, with 8 bases identical to TRBD1. The CDR3 runs to 14 residues. J gave up 2 bases and V 5 bases, and 5 bases lay outside the gene matches. The germline V gene has CDR1 SGHRS and CDR2 YFSETQ. In DNA form, the CDR3 reads TGCGCCAGCAGAACAGGGGGTTATAACACTGAAGCTTTCTTT. It codes for CASRTGGYNTEAFF.

The gene calls are TRBV12-2 and TRBJ1-5; the listed D gene, TRBD1, was not tested against the DNA. TRBV12-2 is listed as a pseudogene. The CDR3 extends over 16 amino acids. CDR3 DNA: TGTGCAAGTCGCTTAAACAGGGCTGATAGCAATCAGCCCCAGCATTTT. It codes for CASRLNRADSNQPQHF.

As DNA, the CDR3 is TGTGCCAGCAGCCCGGACAGGGGGCAGGAGACTGAAGCTTTCTTT. It translates to CASSPDRGQETEAFF. The V and J genes are TRBV7-8 and TRBJ1-1, with 11 nucleotides matching TRBD1. V was pared by 5 bases and J by 5 bases, with 7 bases of the junction left unmatched. In germline, CDR1 is SGHVS, CDR2 FQNEAQ. The CDR3 totals 15 residues.

The V and J genes are TRBV4-3 and TRBJ2-3, with D possibly matching TRBD2 (7 bases). In germline, CDR1 is LGHNA, CDR2 YSLEER. The CDR3 totals 15 residues. V was shortened by 1 base and J by 2 bases, with 10 bases between the two germline ends. The DNA of the CDR3 is TGCGCCAGCAGCCAAGGACGGGGGGCCACAGATACGCAGTATTTT. Residues: CASSQGRGATDTQYF.

The chain recombines TRBV5-5 with TRBJ2-5, with unresolved D. The CDR3 loop spans 14 amino acids. Germline V gene sequence: CDR1 SGHKS, CDR2 YYEKEE (reference sequence). Deletions cut 1 base from V and 4 bases from J, with 11 bases between. This chain's CDR3 is CASSLLDGVETQYF. The CDR3 DNA is TGTGCCAGCAGCTTGTTGGATGGGGTAGAGACCCAGTACTTC.

This rearrangement joins TRBV19 to TRBJ1-2, with no clear D. Germline CDR1 LNHDA, CDR2 SQIVND (reference sequence). The length of the CDR3 is 10 residues. The V and J ends lost 8 bases and 7 bases respectively, with 8 bases between them. The CDR3 loop reads CASAPAGYTF. CDR3 sequence (DNA): TGTGCCAGTGCACCTGCTGGCTACACCTTC.

The J gene is TRBJ2-1, the V gene TRBV6-1; D unresolved. The length of the CDR3 is 13 residues. The V end was cut by 6 bases, the J end by 7 bases, with 13 bases between. CDR1 and CDR2 from the germline V gene are MNHNS and SASEGT. The CDR3 region is CASRGALGNEQFF. CDR3 in DNA: TGTGCCAGCAGAGGCGCTTTGGGGAATGAGCAGTTCTTC.

The chain recombines TRBV2 with TRBJ1-3; a possible D gene is TRBD1 (5 bases). The ends were cut back, 3 bases at V and 7 bases at J, with 16 bases in the middle. Germline CDR1 reads SNHLY; CDR2 reads FYNNEI. This CDR3 contains 15 residues. The CDR3 sequence: CASSEVGGKGNTIYF. The CDR3 DNA follows: TGTGCCAGCAGTGAGGTCGGAGGGAAGGGGAACACCATATATTTT.

The chain uses TRBV5-1 and TRBJ2-7, with 11 bases identical to TRBD2. The V gene end was trimmed by 4 bases and the J gene end by 3 bases; junction bases not matched to a gene: 6. The CDR3 runs to 15 residues. Germline CDR1 is SGHRS and CDR2 is YFSETQ. CDR3 bases: TGCGCCAGCAGCGTCACTAGCGGGGGATTCTACGAGCAGTACTTC. It yields the protein CASSVTSGGFYEQYF.

V is TRBV11-2 and J is TRBJ2-1; no clear D gene. Germline V CDR1 and CDR2: SGHAT, FQNNGV. V was cut by 2 bases and J by 8 bases, with 7 bases left in between. The CDR3 is made up of 12 amino acids. The CDR3 loop is CASSLSGHEQFF. CDR3 nucleotides: TGTGCCAGCAGCTTATCAGGACATGAGCAGTTCTTC. The full variable domain, with the rest looked up from reference TRBV11-2 and TRBJ2-1, is EAGVAQSPRYKIIEKRQSVAFWCNPISGHATLYWYQQILGQGPKLLIQFQNNGVVDDSQLPKDRFSAERLKGVDSTLKIQPAKLEDSAVYLCASSLSGHEQFFGPGTRLTVL.

The chain uses TRBV5-4 and TRBJ2-5; possibly TRBD2 for D (6 bases). V lost 1 base and J lost 1, with 11 bases in between. The CDR3 is 15 amino acids. The germline gives CDR1 SGHNT, CDR2 YYREEE (reference sequence). The CDR3 coding sequence is TGTGCCAGCAGCTTGTCGGCGGGGTCCCAAGAGACCCAGTACTTC. Translated, it gives CASSLSAGSQETQYF.

The chain is built from TRBV29-1 and TRBJ2-7, with D possibly TRBD1 on 5 matching bases. Germline assignment: CDR1 SQVTM and CDR2 ANQGSEA. The CDR3 is 15 amino acids. The V end lost 7 bases, the J end lost 2 bases, and 21 bases lay between the germline ends. The CDR3 coding sequence is TGCAGCGCCGCCGATGTGGCAGGGTCTACCTACGAGCAGTACTTC. This sequence encodes CSAADVAGSTYEQYF.

The chain recombines TRBV7-8 with TRBJ2-1; TRBD2 matches at 11 bases. Germline loops: CDR1 SGHVS, CDR2 FQNEAQ. The CDR3 is made up of 15 amino acids. Trimming cost V 2 bases and J 5 bases; bases outside gene matches: 2. This chain's CDR3 is CASSLILAGDNEQFF. CDR3 nucleotide sequence: TGTGCCAGCAGCTTAATACTAGCGGGGGACAATGAGCAGTTCTTC.